This note documents a single TCR beta chain sequence. Its antigen has not been determined. Base quality data are lacking; no much larger clone is found one base away. In total, more than 500 healthy bone marrow donors made up the cohort. At the time of sampling, every cohort member was nominally healthy, though immune exposures that went unrecorded were likely present. The donor tested CMV seropositive, placing the donor among the 250 to 300 seropositive members of the cohort. A peripheral blood sample was collected from each donor, and TCR beta sequencing was performed on peripheral blood mononuclear cells. The Qiagen DNeasy Blood Extraction Kit was used to extract genomic DNA from the blood cell samples. V gives up 0 bases and J gives up 11 bases, and the segment between their germline ends measures 11 bases. The CDR3 spans 13 residues, from the cysteine through the phenylalanine. Of all the DNA, just the CDR3 is kept, 39 bases in frame from base 1. Reading the germline V gene gives CDR1 SGHAT and CDR2 FQNNGV.

The sample belongs to a study of cytomegalovirus exposure and HLA in healthy donors (dated by TCRdb to the late 2010s). Broadly, across the study: An earlier analysis of several hundred of the donors reported 250 to 350 Gb of sequence data and about 120 million unique TCR beta sequences obtained from some 170 million T cells. High-throughput TCR immunosequencing, statistical association of individual TCRs with disease status, and machine learning were combined to predict cytomegalovirus infection status. About 330 gigabases of sequencing data and roughly 81 million unique TCR sequences made up an early release that covered approximately 620 HLA-typed donors. A later analysis re-analyzed previously published TCR beta repertoires from several hundred donors and added high-resolution HLA genotyping to study TCR occurrence patterns. The study used immunosequencing to profile the T cell repertoires of more than 650 subjects and linked those repertoires to cytomegalovirus serostatus. Among several hundred genotyped donors of the cohort, an average of approximately 200,000 unique TCR beta nucleotide sequences was sequenced per donor, of which roughly 18% were non-productive. Five DR-DQ haplotypes were treated as single units for association and clustering because of strong linkage in the cohort. An earlier analysis of about 600 of the donors used high-throughput TCR beta sequencing to judge whether each TCR beta V gene segment behaved as functional or pseudogenic. Donor age, sex, ethnicity and CMV serostatus were compiled together with the repertoire data. Along with the roughly 700-subject first cohort, a separate validation cohort of approximately 110 different subjects was used. The study aimed to test whether cataloging public T cell receptors could reveal signatures of past pathogen exposure. The number of donors typed differed by locus, with about 629-640 for A, B, C, DRB1 and DQB1, about 500 for DQA1, approximately 570 for DPA1, and some 440 for DPB1. Every discovery cohort repertoire had been produced on one sequencing platform. Genome-wide SNP genotypes for about three fifths of the roughly 670 donors were used in a later genetic analysis, which treated that subset as a discovery cohort. Rather than using new phenotypic data, the later analysis identified candidate immune exposures from TCR beta sequences and from how often those sequences occurred across donors. Both class I and class II loci were covered by HLA typing, at four-digit resolution. The genetic ancestry cluster associated with self-reported Caucasian donors included around four fifths of the 300 to 400 genotyped donors. Overall study results and their limits: A group of highly shared sequence variants was considered likely to be a technical artifact of the sequencing pipeline. An association between a missense DCLRE1C variant and V-gene and J-gene trimming of TCR beta chains was found in a later genetic analysis and replicated in an independent cohort. Sequencing depth was assumed to be roughly uniform across donors in the presence/absence analyses, though that assumption may not hold. Most CMV-associated TCR beta chains appeared to be HLA-restricted in a later analysis, and the HLA associations seemed to be driven largely by CMV exposure. Immune exposure information for the cohort was limited to CMV serostatus. A total of 150 or so TCR beta chains were listed by the study as associated with cytomegalovirus. Compared with equally common non-associated chains, HLA-associated TCR beta chains in a later analysis were more clonally expanded and had lower generation probabilities. The classifier was reported to diagnose cytomegalovirus status with high specificity and sensitivity in both the original and validation cohorts. According to a later analysis, TCR association rates differed among HLA loci, with DRB1 alleles showing the most associated TCRs and HLA-C alleles showing the fewest. The 87-base-pair reads could not distinguish some IMGT-functional V segments, including TRBV6-2 and TRBV6-3, so those segments were excluded. Several of the top co-occurrence clusters appeared to be linked to parvovirus B19, influenza, CMV and Epstein-Barr virus, according to a later analysis. An earlier analysis of approximately 600 of the donors showed that most TCR beta V segments appeared in productive rearrangements either about 90% or about 30% of the time, which broadly matched IMGT annotations. Assigning TCR associations to individual alleles was difficult when HLA alleles, especially DR and DQ, strongly co-occurred. Linkage disequilibrium might explain the correlated functional status among segregating V segments, but an unknown experimental factor could not be ruled out. HLA typing was unavailable for some donors at each locus, so association tests used only the typed subset. Because counts were too low, 15 or so rarely observed V segments, including chromosome 9 orphons, were excluded from the earlier analysis of 587 of the donors. Compared with the roughly 710-donor mean, donors in an Asian-associated ancestry cluster had fewer N-insertions in productive TCRs, according to a later genetic analysis. Only TCR beta chains were sequenced in this cohort, and the absence of alpha or paired-chain data limited detectable features. At a false discovery rate of 0.05, a later analysis linked under 20,000 TCR beta sequences to specific HLA alleles. While some public TCRs were present in many individuals, most TCR sequences turned up only very rarely across donors. In vitro tests confirmed that three of the cytomegalovirus-associated TCR beta chains recognize cytomegalovirus antigens. A further reported finding was that TCR beta sequences accurately predicted the HLA-A and HLA-B alleles for most subjects in the first cohort. The authors suggested that the approach could potentially be generalized to other disease states and immunological phenotypes.

Preparation of the library involved the immunoSEQ multiplex PCR assay. The multiplex PCR relied on a mix of 60 forward primers for TCR Vbeta segments and 13 reverse primers for TCR Jbeta segments. The CDR3 region of rearranged TCR beta genes was amplified from genomic DNA by a multiplex PCR assay. The amplified TCR beta libraries were sequenced on the Illumina HiSeq System as 87-base-pair reads. The published analysis was carried out like this. A later analysis tallied around 82 million unique TCR beta chains across the 600 to 700 repertoires, and about 10 million of those chains were shared by two or more donors. Raw reads were error-corrected and collapsed into unique sequences with a nearest-neighbor algorithm that merged closely related sequences to remove PCR and sequencing errors. To assign V, D and J gene segments, CDR3 sequences were aligned to IMGT reference sequences. Each retained sequence needed at least a six-nucleotide match to both a V gene segment and a J gene segment. Rearrangements were called productive when the CDR3 lacked stop codons and stayed in frame with V and J; all others were non-productive. Following IMGT convention, CDR3 was defined as the stretch from the second conserved V-encoded cysteine to the conserved J-encoded phenylalanine. The earlier analysis of fewer than 700 of the donors excluded sequences that lacked an unambiguous match to a single V gene segment. In an earlier analysis of 587 of the donors, V segments were called functional above 56.7% productive rearrangements and were called segregating when the between-donor standard deviation exceeded 5%. A statistical classification framework was built to diagnose cytomegalovirus status from the catalog of TCR beta chain sequences. V and J gene assignment, in a later analysis, came from comparing TCR nucleotide sequences with IMGT/GENE-DB human TR gene sequences. Using the TCRdist pipeline, a later analysis assigned CDR3 sequences along with most-parsimonious VDJ recombination scenarios. In a later analysis, each TCR beta chain was defined by its CDR3 amino acid sequence together with its V-gene family, and reads lacking a unique V-gene family were excluded. To address suspected cross-contamination and a sequencing artifact, a later analysis removed approximately 590 highly shared, low-generation-probability nucleotide sequences. A later analysis calculated a clonal expansion index for each public chain from normalized within-repertoire ranks of inferred template counts. In a later analysis, generation probabilities were computed using a VDJ recombination model fitted to out-of-frame rearrangements, and the results were checked against IGoR. Hypergeometric tests were used in a later analysis to score TCR-TCR, TCR-HLA and TCR-CMV co-occurrence, with a repertoire-size bias correction applied to the TCR pairs. A later analysis estimated false discovery rates by permuting HLA or CMV assignments 20 times. In a later analysis, co-occurring TCRs were grouped using DBSCAN, and TCRdist sequence similarity was added for clustering within HLA-allele-positive subsets. Co-occurrence clustering excluded repertoires with fewer than 30,000 or more than 120,000 public chains, plus five with anomalous nucleotide sharing. TCRdb carries this immuneACCESS record with in-frame sequences only. Its versions omit some clonotypes, under half of them owing to an unresolved V gene in the studies checked, with the rest unexplained. The V and J calls and clone size were taken over from that table, and D and trimming were inferred from the DNA. The sample table contains 200,000 to 300,000 clones; only one count was recorded for about four fifths of them. Of the sample, about 2% is held by the ten largest clones.

The source material was PBMCs. The receptor was isolated from a middle-aged woman in good health and CMV-seropositive. The chain links TRBV11-2 with TRBJ1-5, with the D segment identity uncertain. The CDR3 is CASSLDEGVSQHF. The nucleotide sequence reads as follows: TGTGCCAGCAGCTTAGATGAGGGAGTCTCCCAGCATTTT.